This entry lists 9 T cell receptor beta chains sequenced from one sample in a study of T cell responses to AZD1222 COVID-19 vaccine. Generated by immunoSEQ multiplex PCR, the TCRdb table keeps only in-frame clones and is missing some. The sample has about 110,000 clones, roughly 87% seen once. The sequenced sample was peripheral blood, obtained 28 days after the second AZD1222 dose. The receptors were gathered from an adult who received the AZD1222 COVID-19 vaccine.

Written as DNA, the CDR3 is TGTGCCAGCAGCTCTCGAGGCCGGGACGGAACCTACGAGCAGTACTTC. This encodes CASSSRGRDGTYEQYF. The chain couples TRBV7-2 to TRBJ2-7, with D perhaps given as TRBD1 or TRBD2 (5 bases each). This CDR3 spans 16 amino acids. V was shortened by 4 bases and J by 2 bases, with 18 bases between the two germline ends. Germline CDR1 SGHTA, CDR2 FQGNSA.

Only a few counts were recorded for this clone. CDR3 nucleotide sequence: TGTGCCAGCACCGAAATCGGGCGAAATAACTATGGCTACACCTTC. Its translation is CASTEIGRNNYGYTF. The chain recombines TRBV28 with TRBJ1-2; no clear D. The CDR3 runs to 15 residues. CDR1 and CDR2 from the germline V gene are MDHEN and SYDVKM. Between the trimmed V and J ends, which lost 7 bases and 1 base, there was a span of 16 bases.

The chain employs TRBV3-1 (or the pseudogene TRBV3-2) and TRBJ1-1; D gene uncertain. Germline V gene lookup returns CDR1 LGHDT and CDR2 YNNKEL (reference sequence). The CDR3 totals 17 residues. The V end was cut by 5 bases, the J end by 1 base, with 20 bases between. The CDR3 nucleotides read TGTGCCAGCAGCGGCTCCTCCCAAATACCCTCGAACACTGAAGCTTTCTTT. Amino acid sequence: CASSGSSQIPSNTEAFF.

This clone has just a few counts. The CDR3 protein is CASSLGKGMRYGYTF. Here the CDR3 DNA reads TGCGCCAGCAGCTTGGGTAAGGGGATGCGGTATGGCTACACCTTC. The rearrangement joins TRBV5-1 to TRBJ1-2; maybe TRBD1 (5 bases). Germline V gives CDR1 SGHRS, CDR2 YFSETQ. The germline V and J ends were trimmed by 0 bases and 5 bases, with 14 bases remaining between them. CDR3 length: 15 residues. The entire variable domain, with the rest obtained from reference TRBV5-1 and TRBJ1-2, is as follows: KAGVTQTPRYLIKTRGQQVTLSCSPISGHRSVSWYQQTPGQGLQFLFEYFSETQRNKGNFPGRFSGRQFSNSRSEMNVSTLELGDSALYLCASSLGKGMRYGYTFGSGTRLTVV.

The chain couples TRBV6-2 or TRBV6-3 to TRBJ1-2; possible D gene TRBD1, 6 bases. This CDR3 has 15 amino acids. CDR1 and CDR2 from the germline V gene are MNHEY and SVGEGT. Trimming shortened V by 6 bases and J by 4 bases, and 18 bases separated the two germline ends. In DNA, the CDR3 is TGTGCCAGCAGCCAGGACAGCGACCTCGTCTATGGCTACACCTTC. This codes for CASSQDSDLVYGYTF.

This clone counts as medium-sized (0.01 to 0.1%). This chain links TRBV6-2 or TRBV6-3 with TRBJ2-7, with D perhaps matching TRBD1 (5 bases). The V end was cut by 2 bases, the J end by 3 bases, with 11 bases between. Germline CDR1 reads MNHEY; CDR2 reads SVGEGT. CDR3 length: 14 amino acids. This CDR3 reads CASSYAGPYYEQYF. The DNA of the CDR3 is TGTGCCAGCAGTTACGCAGGGCCGTACTACGAGCAGTACTTC.

This chain uses TRBV3-1 (or the pseudogene TRBV3-2) with TRBJ2-7; D unclear. Trimming left V 1 base short and J 3 bases short, with 10 bases between. Germline V CDR1 and CDR2: LGHDT, YNNKEL (reference sequence). The CDR3 has 14 residues. As DNA, the CDR3 is TGTGCCAGCAGCCAAGTCTTCAGTAACTACGAGCAGTACTTC. This gives the protein CASSQVFSNYEQYF.

This chain joins TRBV5-6 and TRBJ2-7, with 7 bases matching TRBD2. Germline V CDR1 and CDR2: SGHDT, YYEEEE. After removal of 1 base from V and 0 bases from J, the junction contained 7 bases not matched to a gene. The CDR3 loop spans 16 amino acids. In nucleotides, the CDR3 is TGTGCCAGCAGCTTGCCCCCGGGACTAAGCTCCTACGAGCAGTACTTC. It encodes CASSLPPGLSSYEQYF.

This chain uses TRBV9 with TRBJ2-5, with a possible D match to TRBD2 (5 bases). The V gene's germline CDR1 is SGDLS and CDR2 YYNGEE. The length of the CDR3 is 15 residues. V shed 0 bases and J shed 4 bases, with 13 bases lying between them. CDR3 sequence: CASSVVASGTETQYF. As DNA, the CDR3 is TGTGCCAGCAGCGTAGTGGCCAGCGGTACAGAGACCCAGTACTTC.